A selection of T cell receptor beta chains follows, all from one sample in a study of CD8+CD57+ T cells in acquired aplastic anemia. TCRdb called the reads again in MiXCR, with one record for every CDR3 protein. The sample holds 400,000 to 450,000 distinct CDR3 sequences; around 72% are singletons and the top ten take more than 3.5%. Sequencing input: sorted CD4+, CD8+, or CD8+CD57+ T cells (not recorded which) from PBMCs. The receptors derive from a human donor in good health, serving as a control. Each CDR3 is given with its conserved first and last residue. A D gene is named only where the DNA matches it firmly. The size entry is marked missing in some rows and otherwise reads once, few, many or a size class.

TRBD1 | many | TRBJ1-1 | TRBV12-3/TRBV12-4 | CASSLLVDRATEAFF | TGTGCCAGCAGTTTGCTGGTGGACAGGGCGACTGAAGCTTTCTTT
. | . | TRBJ1-3 | TRBV14 | CASSPDREKRPSNF | TGTGCCAGCAGCCCAGATCGAGAGAAGAGACCCAGTAATTTT
TRBD2 | many | TRBJ2-1 | TRBV6-5 | CASRKTAGASEQFF | TGTGCCAGCAGGAAGACAGCGGGGGCGAGTGAGCAGTTCTTC
. | once | TRBJ2-7 | TRBV19 | CASFIGGSEQYF | TGTGCCAGTTTTATAGGGGGAAGCGAGCAGTACTTC
. | . | TRBJ2-7 | TRBV4-3 | CTVSEAPYEQYF | TGCACCGTCAGCGAGGCACCCTACGAGCAGTACTTC
. | few | TRBJ2-2 | TRBV9 | CASSVVLGGPRTGELFF | TGTGCCAGCAGCGTAGTCCTCGGGGGGCCGCGGACCGGGGAGCTGTTTTTT
TRBD2 | . | TRBJ2-3 | TRBV7-2 | CASSFSGGATEPQYF | TGTGCCAGCAGCTTTAGCGGGGGAGCAACAGAGCCGCAGTATTTT
TRBD2 | once | TRBJ2-7 | TRBV9 | CASSSSGRTSGYEQYF | TGTGCCAGCAGTTCAAGCGGCAGGACTAGCGGTTACGAGCAGTACTTC
. | . | TRBJ2-3 | TRBV25-1 | CASSALVVSGDTQYF | TGTGCCAGCAGTGCCCTAGTGGTGTCGGGTGATACGCAGTATTTT
. | once | TRBJ1-1 | TRBV6-1 | CASIVEVGDTEAFF | TGTGCCAGCATAGTCGAAGTTGGGGACACTGAAGCTTTCTTT
TRBD1 | . | TRBJ2-7 | TRBV7-2 | CASSPKAGTGGYEQYF | TGTGCCAGCAGCCCCAAAGCGGGGACAGGGGGTTACGAGCAGTACTTC
. | . | TRBJ2-3 | TRBV15 | CATSGSPGWLDEKLYF | TGTGCCACCAGCGGATCGCCGGGATGGTTGGATGAAAAACTGTATTTT
. | . | TRBJ2-7 | TRBV5-4 | CASSLSGIVYEQYF | TGTGCCAGCAGCTTGTCGGGGATAGTCTACGAGCAGTACTTC
. | . | TRBJ1-6 | TRBV10-3 | CASFGGANNSPLHF | TGTGCCAGTTTCGGCGGGGCTAATAATTCACCCCTCCACTTT
. | many | TRBJ1-2 | TRBV12-3/TRBV12-4 | CASSYEGLRGYTF | TGTGCCAGCAGTTATGAGGGATTGAGAGGCTACACCTTC
TRBD1 | few | TRBJ2-2 | TRBV19 | CASSVGQGIGELFF | TGTGCCAGTAGTGTGGGACAGGGGATCGGGGAGCTGTTTTTT
TRBD1 | . | TRBJ2-6 | TRBV7-2 | CASSLRTGAMVAGVLTF | TGTGCCAGCAGCTTAAGGACAGGGGCGATGGTGGCCGGGGTCCTGACTTTC